Listed here are 15 T cell receptor beta chains from one sample, sequenced in a study of T cells after yellow fever vaccination. TCRdb ran MiXCR on the 5' RACE reads and lists one entry per CDR3 protein. The sample lists a few hundred thousand distinct CDR3 sequences, approximately 3.9% occurring once. The sample consisted of PBMCs, taken 5 days after the yellow fever booster vaccination. The receptors stem from a man between 18 and 29 years old who received the YFV17D yellow fever vaccine.

The chain joins TRBV6-1 to TRBJ2-2; 7 bases are a match to TRBD1. J was trimmed by 5 bases and V by 0 bases; bases with no gene match: 6. This CDR3 has 16 amino acids. The germline V gene encodes CDR1 MNHNS and CDR2 SASEGT. The CDR3 protein is CASSEATGPPTGELFF. The CDR3 bases are TGTGCCAGCAGTGAAGCGACAGGGCCGCCGACCGGGGAGCTGTTTTTT.

This clonotype was detected ten times or more. This chain links TRBV10-3 with TRBJ2-4; 11 bases align to TRBD2. V was clipped by 4 bases and J by 2 bases; unmatched bases: 1. Germline-derived CDR1 and CDR2 are ENHRY and SYGVKD. The CDR3 runs to 15 residues. The CDR3 sequence: CAISVAGGTKNIQYF. The DNA for the CDR3 is TGTGCCATCAGTGTAGCGGGGGGGACCAAAAACATTCAGTACTTC.

In its sample, this clonotype was seen a few times. In nucleotides, the CDR3 is TGTGCCAGCAGTCTGGACAACCCCAATTCACCCCTCCACTTT. Its translation is CASSLDNPNSPLHF. V gene TRBV6-5 combines with J gene TRBJ1-6, with a weak D call TRBD1 (5 bases). The CDR3 is made up of 14 amino acids. The germline V and J ends were trimmed by 5 bases and 7 bases, with 12 bases remaining between them. Germline lookup yields CDR1 MNHEY and CDR2 SVGAGI.

This clonotype was counted ten times or more. The V and J genes are TRBV5-1 and TRBJ2-7; 7 bases map to TRBD2. CDR1 is SGHRS and CDR2 is YFSETQ in the germline V gene. The CDR3 spans 16 residues. V lost 3 bases, J lost 6 bases, and 15 bases stayed unmatched. The DNA of the CDR3 is TGCGCCAGCAGCTGGCCGGGGGAGGGGTCGTTGTCCGAGCAGTACTTC. Its protein is CASSWPGEGSLSEQYF.

CDR3 nucleotide sequence: TGTGCCAGCTCAGTTACCGGGACTAACACCTACGAGCAGTACTTC. It yields the protein CASSVTGTNTYEQYF. The rearrangement joins TRBV18 to TRBJ2-7, with TRBD2 matching 7 bases. Germline CDR1 KGHSH, CDR2 LQKENI. With V trimmed by 5 bases and J by 2 bases, 9 bases remained unmatched. The CDR3 loop spans 15 amino acids.

This sequence joins TRBV6-5 and TRBJ2-7, with D possibly matching TRBD1 (6 bases). The germline V gene encodes CDR1 MNHEY and CDR2 SVGAGI. Trimming took 7 bases from V and 6 from J, leaving 13 bases between them. The CDR3 length is 12 residues. The DNA for the CDR3 is TGTGCCAGCACCGCGGACAGCCGCGAGCAGTACTTC. Protein sequence: CASTADSREQYF.

The chain carries TRBV9 and TRBJ1-5; D ambiguous. The CDR3 loop spans 15 amino acids. CDR1 and CDR2 (germline): SGDLS, YYNGEE. Trimming took off 0 bases at V and 5 bases at J, with 12 bases between the two ends. The CDR3 nucleotides are TGTGCCAGCAGCGTAGCTGGTACCGCTGATCAGCCCCAGCATTTT. Its translation is CASSVAGTADQPQHF.

CDR3 region: CATSPPGELFF. CDR3 coding DNA: TGTGCCACTTCGCCCCCCGGGGAGCTGTTTTTT. The chain uses TRBV12-3 or TRBV12-4 and TRBJ2-2; D unresolved. CDR3 length equals 11 residues. Trimming removed 10 bases from V and 6 bases from J, with 9 bases in between.

The CDR3 DNA follows: TGTGCCAGCAGTTTCGCGAGGGAAGGCAATCAGCCCCAGCATTTT. Protein: CASSFAREGNQPQHF. This chain uses TRBV12-3 or TRBV12-4 with TRBJ1-5; no definite D call. CDR3 length equals 15 residues. The ends were cut back, 3 bases at V and 2 bases at J, with 11 bases in the middle.

The chain joins TRBV5-5 to TRBJ1-5; no firm D call. Trimming took 4 bases from V and 5 from J, leaving 16 bases between them. Per germline, CDR1 SGHKS and CDR2 YYEKEE (reference sequence). The CDR3 contains 15 residues. The CDR3 sequence is CASSPSRSRDQPQHF. The DNA for the CDR3 is TGTGCCAGCAGCCCCTCGAGAAGTCGGGATCAGCCCCAGCATTTT.

This clonotype was detected many times. This sequence joins TRBV18 and TRBJ2-7; tentatively, D is TRBD1 (7 bases). V lost 2 bases and J lost 1, with 12 bases in between. The CDR3 has 15 amino acids. Germline V gives CDR1 KGHSH, CDR2 LQKENI. In DNA form, the CDR3 reads TGTGCCAGCTCACCATTCAGGGGGGAATCCTACGAGCAGTACGTC. This gives the protein CASSPFRGESYEQYV.

The chain employs TRBV15 and TRBJ1-4, with no clear D. Trimming took 8 bases from V and 3 from J, leaving 4 bases between them. CDR3 length equals 11 residues. The germline CDR1 and CDR2 sequences are LNHNV and YYDKDF (reference sequence). CDR3 protein: CATGSNEKLFF. The CDR3 nucleotides are TGTGCCACCGGTTCTAATGAAAAACTGTTTTTT.

The chain uses TRBV9 and TRBJ2-3; 10 bases are shared with TRBD1. CDR1 and CDR2 from the germline V gene are SGDLS and YYNGEE. V lost 3 bases to trimming and J lost 5 bases; unmatched junction nucleotides: 15. CDR3 length equals 18 residues. The CDR3, as DNA: TGTGCCAGCAGCGCCCAAAGTGGACAGGGGGATTTAGGAGATACGCAGTATTTT. It is translated as CASSAQSGQGDLGDTQYF.

The chain couples TRBV12-3 or TRBV12-4 to TRBJ2-1, with D perhaps matching TRBD1 or TRBD2 (7 bases each). There are 14 residues in the CDR3. Deletions cut 6 bases from V and 4 bases from J, with 13 bases between. DNA of the CDR3: TGTGCCAGCAGCGCAGGGGGGGGTTACAATGAGCAGTTCTTC. Protein sequence: CASSAGGGYNEQFF.

The V and J genes are TRBV7-2 and TRBJ1-2, with D tentatively TRBD1 (5 bases). This CDR3 region has 14 residues. Per the germline V gene, CDR1 is SGHTA and CDR2 is FQGNSA. Trimming removed 6 bases from V and 10 bases from J, with 21 bases in between. CDR3 DNA: TGTGCCAGCAGTTTCGTAGGGGCCTCTTACGACTACACCTTC. Translated, it gives CASSFVGASYDYTF.